This T cell receptor (beta chain) came from a study of vaccination and CD4 T cells after COVID-19. Turning to the study itself: Four females and six males made up the convalescents, with two Hispanic. Median time from COVID diagnosis to post-COVID sampling was 100 to 130 days (35 to 161). Study results and limitations: Counts of SARS-CoV-2-reactive clonotypes had a median that went from roughly 22 to 38, a nonsignificant change.

The V gene's germline CDR1 is SGHNT and CDR2 YENEEA. The V segment lost 3 bases and the J segment 5 bases; nucleotides outside the gene matches: 7. The CDR3 extends over 15 amino acids. Cultured CD4+ T cells had their DNA profiled by the Oncomine TCR Beta short-read assay. TCRdb reanalysed the PCR reads using MiXCR and keeps one entry per CDR3 protein. The repertoire holds 13,000 or so distinct CDR3 sequences, with 27% as singletons. Treatment specified: roughly 10-day PBMC culture with coronavirus spike peptide pools or control peptides (ViraFEST assay). TCR sequencing followed the expansion of antigen-specific T cells with peptide pools in ViraFEST. In its sample, this clonotype was seen a few times. Its antigen is undetermined.

This specimen consisted of CD4+ T cells from blood, cultured in vitro, obtained before SARS-CoV-2 vaccination. The clonotype was recovered from a human donor who received a COVID-19 vaccine. V usage is TRBV11-3 and J usage is TRBJ2-5; 9 bases are a match to TRBD2. This CDR3 reads CASSFGGGAVETQYF. The CDR3 region has the DNA TGTGCCAGCAGCTTCGGCGGGGGGGCTGTGGAGACCCAGTACTTC.